This TCR beta chain was recorded in a study of blood T cell repertoires in COVID-19. Study as a whole: Researchers got acute and convalescent COVID-19 samples from the United States, Italy and Spain. T cells, B-cell-depleted T cells, or PBMCs supplied cDNA or gDNA.

CDR3 length equals 14 residues. J was trimmed by 6 bases and V by 0 bases; bases with no gene match: 5. Germline V gene lookup returns CDR1 SGHDT and CDR2 YYEEEE. Per the original methods: How many nucleated cells were present was estimated from reference gene primer amplification. Generated by immunoSEQ multiplex PCR, the TCRdb table keeps only in-frame clones and is missing some. The D gene and trimming were derived from the DNA, and the V and J assignments and clone size from that table. In the table there are about 350,000 clones, around nine tenths of which are singletons. The chain employs TRBV5-6 and TRBJ2-7; 8 bases agree with TRBD2. Sequencing was carried out using peripheral blood. The TCR originated in a woman aged 18-29 years who had recovered from COVID-19. CDR3 nucleotides: TGTGCCAGCAGCTTGGAGCAGCGGGAGAGCGAGCAGTACGTC. Its translation is CASSLEQRESEQYV.